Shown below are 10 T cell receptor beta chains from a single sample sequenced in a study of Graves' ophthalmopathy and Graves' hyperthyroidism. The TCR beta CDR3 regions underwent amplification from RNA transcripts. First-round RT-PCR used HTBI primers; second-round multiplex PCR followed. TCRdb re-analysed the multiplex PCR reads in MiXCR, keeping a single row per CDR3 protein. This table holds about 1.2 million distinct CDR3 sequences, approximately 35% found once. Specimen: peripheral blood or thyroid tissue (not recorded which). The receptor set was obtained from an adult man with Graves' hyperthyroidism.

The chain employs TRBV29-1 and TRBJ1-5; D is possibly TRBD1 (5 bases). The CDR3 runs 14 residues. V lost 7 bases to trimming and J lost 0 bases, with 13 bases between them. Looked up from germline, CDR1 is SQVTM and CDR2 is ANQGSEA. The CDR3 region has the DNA TGCAGCGCCTCGGCAGGGCTTAGCAATCAGCCCCAGCATTTT. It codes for CSASAGLSNQPQHF. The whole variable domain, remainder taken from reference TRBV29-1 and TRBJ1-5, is SAVISQKPSRDICQRGTSLTIQCQVDSQVTMMFWYRQQPGQSLTLIATANQGSEATYESGFVIDKFPISRPNLTFSTLTVSNMSPEDSSIYLCSASAGLSNQPQHFGDGTRLSIL.

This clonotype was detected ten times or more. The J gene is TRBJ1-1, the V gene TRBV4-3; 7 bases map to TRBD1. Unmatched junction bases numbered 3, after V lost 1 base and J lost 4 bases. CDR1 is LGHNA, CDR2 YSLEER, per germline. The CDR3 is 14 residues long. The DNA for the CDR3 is TGCGCCAGCAGCCAAGTTGCAGGGGGCACTGAAGCTTTCTTT. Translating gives CASSQVAGGTEAFF.

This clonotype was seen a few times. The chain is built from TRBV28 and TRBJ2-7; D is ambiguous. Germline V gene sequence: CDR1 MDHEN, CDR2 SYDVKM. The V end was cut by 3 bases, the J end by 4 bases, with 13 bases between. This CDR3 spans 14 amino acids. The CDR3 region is CASSFSRPTYEQYF. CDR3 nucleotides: TGTGCCAGCAGTTTTAGCCGGCCAACGTACGAGCAGTACTTC. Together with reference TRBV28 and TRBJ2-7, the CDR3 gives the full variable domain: DVKVTQSSRYLVKRTGEKVFLECVQDMDHENMFWYRQDPGLGLRLIYFSYDVKMKEKGDIPEGYSVSREKKERFSLILESASTNQTSMYLCASSFSRPTYEQYFGPGTRLTVT.

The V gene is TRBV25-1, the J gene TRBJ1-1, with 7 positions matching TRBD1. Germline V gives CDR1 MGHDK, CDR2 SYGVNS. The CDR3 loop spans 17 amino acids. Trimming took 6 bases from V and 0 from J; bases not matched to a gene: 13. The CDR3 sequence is CASSQGGGRTVNTEAFF. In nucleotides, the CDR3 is TGTGCCAGCAGCCAGGGGGGGGGCCGGACGGTGAACACTGAAGCTTTCTTT.

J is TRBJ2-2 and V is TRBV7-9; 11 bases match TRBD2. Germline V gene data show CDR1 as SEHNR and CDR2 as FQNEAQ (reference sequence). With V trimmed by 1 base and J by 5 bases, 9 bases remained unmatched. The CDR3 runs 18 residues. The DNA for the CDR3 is TGTGCCAGCAGCTTAGTTTTAATAGCGGGAGGGTGGACCGGGGAGCTGTTTTTT. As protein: CASSLVLIAGGWTGELFF.

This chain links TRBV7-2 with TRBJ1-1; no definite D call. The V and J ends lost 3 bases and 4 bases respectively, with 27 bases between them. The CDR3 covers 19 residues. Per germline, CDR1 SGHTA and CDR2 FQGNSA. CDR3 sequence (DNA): TGTGCCAGCAGCTTTTCGTCGTGGGTAAAAGGGAGCCAGTCCACTGAAGCTTTCTTT. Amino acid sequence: CASSFSSWVKGSQSTEAFF.

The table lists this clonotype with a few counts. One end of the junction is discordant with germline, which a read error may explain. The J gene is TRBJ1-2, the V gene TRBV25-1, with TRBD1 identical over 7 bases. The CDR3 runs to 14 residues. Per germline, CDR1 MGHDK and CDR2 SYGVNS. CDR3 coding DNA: TGTGCCAGCAGTGGACAGGGAAGGAGCTATGACTACACCTTC. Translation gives CASSGQGRSYDYTF.

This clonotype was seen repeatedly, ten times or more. CDR3 residues: CASSISAYGYTF. The CDR3 region has the DNA TGTGCCAGCAGCATTTCAGCTTATGGCTACACCTTC. V is TRBV5-8 and J is TRBJ1-2; no firm D call. The CDR3 loop spans 12 amino acids. V was trimmed by 4 bases and J by 5 bases, leaving 9 bases between them. Germline CDR1 and CDR2: SGHTS and YDEGEE.

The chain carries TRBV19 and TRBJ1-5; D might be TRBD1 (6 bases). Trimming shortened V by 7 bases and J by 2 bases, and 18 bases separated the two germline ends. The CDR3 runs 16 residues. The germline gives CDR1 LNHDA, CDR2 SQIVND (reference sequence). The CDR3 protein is CASTQSGARGNQPQHF. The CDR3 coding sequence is TGTGCCAGTACCCAGTCGGGGGCAAGGGGCAATCAGCCCCAGCATTTT.

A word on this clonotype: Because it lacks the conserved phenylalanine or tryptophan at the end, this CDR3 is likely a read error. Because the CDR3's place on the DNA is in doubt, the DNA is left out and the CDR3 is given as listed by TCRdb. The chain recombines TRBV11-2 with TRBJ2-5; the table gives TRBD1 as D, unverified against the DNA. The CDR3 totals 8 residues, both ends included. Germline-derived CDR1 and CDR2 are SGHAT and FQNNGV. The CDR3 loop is CASSFPGG.